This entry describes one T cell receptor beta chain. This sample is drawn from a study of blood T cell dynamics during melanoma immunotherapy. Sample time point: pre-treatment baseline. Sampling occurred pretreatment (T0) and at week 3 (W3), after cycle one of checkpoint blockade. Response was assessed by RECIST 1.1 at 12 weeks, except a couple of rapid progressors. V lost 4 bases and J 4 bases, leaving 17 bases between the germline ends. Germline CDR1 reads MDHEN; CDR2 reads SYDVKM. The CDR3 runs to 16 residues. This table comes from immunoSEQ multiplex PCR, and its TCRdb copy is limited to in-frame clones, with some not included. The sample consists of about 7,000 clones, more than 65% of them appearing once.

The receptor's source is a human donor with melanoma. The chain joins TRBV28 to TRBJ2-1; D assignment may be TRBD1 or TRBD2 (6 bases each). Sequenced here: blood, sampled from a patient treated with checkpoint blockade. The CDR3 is CASSSPSGGLYNEQFF. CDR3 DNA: TGTGCCAGCAGTTCCCCTAGTGGGGGGCTATACAATGAGCAGTTCTTC.